The 8 T cell receptor beta chains presented below share a single source sample, sequenced in a study of glioma-infiltrating T cells. Using RNA template, CDR3s of TCR alpha and beta were amplified with iRepertoire arm-PCR. TCRdb recomputed calls from the multiplex PCR reads with MiXCR, one row per CDR3 protein. The data contain fewer than 55,000 distinct CDR3 sequences, 20% to 25% of them singletons. Sequences were obtained from glioma tissue, nonneoplastic brain tissue, or PBMCs (not recorded which). The receptors here all came from a human donor with low-grade glioma or glioblastoma, undergoing nonglioma brain surgery, or in good health (not recorded which).

The V gene is TRBV27, the J gene TRBJ2-3; maybe TRBD2 (6 bases). The germline gives CDR1 MNHEY, CDR2 SMNVEV (reference sequence). Between the trimmed V and J ends, which lost 3 bases and 6 bases, there was a span of 19 bases. The CDR3 has 16 amino acids. The CDR3 DNA reads as TGTGCCAGCAGTTTCGACGGGGGAGAGGGCTGGGATACGCAGTATTTT. This encodes CASSFDGGEGWDTQYF.

The count of this clonotype is one. The rearrangement joins TRBV4-1 to TRBJ2-1; 10 bases are shared with TRBD2. V shed 0 bases and J 11 bases; nucleotides not matched to a gene: 10. Per germline, CDR1 MGHRA and CDR2 YSYEKL. This CDR3 region has 16 residues. DNA of the CDR3: TGCGCCAGCAGCCAAGAAACCCAGCGGGGGGGCGGTAAGCAGTTCTTC. Residues: CASSQETQRGGGKQFF.

At least ten counts were recorded for this clonotype. The chain employs TRBV12-3 or TRBV12-4 and TRBJ1-2; TRBD1 matches 9 bases. This CDR3 is 12 amino acids long. V dropped 6 bases and J dropped 6; count of bases not matched to a gene: 2. The CDR3 coding sequence is TGTGCCAGCAGAGGGACAGGGAATGGCTACACCTTC. This translates into CASRGTGNGYTF.

This clonotype was seen only a few times. The rearrangement joins TRBV29-1 to TRBJ1-1; possible D gene TRBD1, 6 bases. V lost 8 bases, J lost 1 base, and 11 bases lay in between. In germline, CDR1 is SQVTM, CDR2 ANQGSEA. The CDR3 totals 12 residues. The CDR3 DNA reads TGCAGCACGCGACAGGCGAACACTGAAGCTTTCTTT. As protein: CSTRQANTEAFF.

The table lists this clonotype with many counts. The chain uses TRBV11-2 and TRBJ1-1, with D unresolved. Germline values: CDR1 SGHAT, CDR2 FQNNGV. The ends were cut back, 2 bases at V and 5 bases at J, with 15 bases in the middle. The length of the CDR3 is 15 residues. CDR3 DNA sequence: TGTGCCAGCAGCTTAATATCGGGGTTTCGAACTGAAGCTTTCTTT. Amino acid sequence: CASSLISGFRTEAFF.

This clonotype was detected many times. This chain uses TRBV7-3 with TRBJ2-1; TRBD2 might be the D (6 bases). The CDR3 length is 16 residues. V was pared by 5 bases and J by 6 bases, with 20 bases between. Germline-derived CDR1 and CDR2 are SGHTA and FQGTGA. CDR3 amino acids: CASSITSGGLVNEQFF. The DNA for the CDR3 is TGTGCCAGCAGCATCACCTCCGGGGGACTCGTCAATGAGCAGTTCTTC.

This clonotype was seen repeatedly, ten times or more. V and J are TRBV27 and TRBJ2-1; 7 nucleotides line up with TRBD2. Looked up from germline, CDR1 is MNHEY and CDR2 is SMNVEV (reference sequence). V shed 8 bases and J 4 bases; nucleotides not matched to a gene: 11. The CDR3 is made up of 15 amino acids. CDR3 residues: CASFPTGTIYNEQFF. In DNA, the CDR3 is TGTGCCAGCTTCCCCACCGGGACTATATACAATGAGCAGTTCTTC.

This clonotype has a count of ten or more. The chain is built from TRBV10-2 and TRBJ2-7, with a possible D match to TRBD1 (5 bases). Between the trimmed V and J ends, which lost 5 bases and 2 bases, there was a span of 7 bases. Germline values: CDR1 WSHSY, CDR2 SAAADI. The CDR3 is made up of 12 amino acids. CDR3 amino acids: CASSTGAYEQYF. The CDR3, as DNA: TGCGCCAGCAGTACAGGTGCCTACGAGCAGTACTTC.